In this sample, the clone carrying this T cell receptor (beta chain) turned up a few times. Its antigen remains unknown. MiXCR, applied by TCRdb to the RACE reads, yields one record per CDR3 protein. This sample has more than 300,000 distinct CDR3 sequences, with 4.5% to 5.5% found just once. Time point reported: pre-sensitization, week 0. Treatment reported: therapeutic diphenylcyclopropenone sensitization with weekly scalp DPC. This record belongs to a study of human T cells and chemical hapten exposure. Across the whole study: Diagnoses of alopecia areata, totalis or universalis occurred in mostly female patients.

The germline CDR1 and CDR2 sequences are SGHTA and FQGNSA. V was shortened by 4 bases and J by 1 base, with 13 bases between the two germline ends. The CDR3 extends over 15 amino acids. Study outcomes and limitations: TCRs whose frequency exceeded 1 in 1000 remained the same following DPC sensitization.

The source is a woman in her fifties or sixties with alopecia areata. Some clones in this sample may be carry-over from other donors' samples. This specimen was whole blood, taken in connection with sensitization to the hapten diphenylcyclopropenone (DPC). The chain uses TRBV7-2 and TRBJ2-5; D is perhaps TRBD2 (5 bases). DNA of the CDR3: TGTGCCAGCAGCTCCCAGAGGGCCTTCCAAGAGACCCAGTACTTC. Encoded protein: CASSSQRAFQETQYF.